This TCR beta chain was recorded in a study of blood T cell repertoires in COVID-19. Researchers sorted participants into cohorts using their self-reported clinical history. Recovery among Cohort 3 donors was established by two negative PCRs, clearance, or symptom resolution. Only in-frame clones appear in the TCRdb table, and some are missing; sequencing was by immunoSEQ multiplex PCR. This table holds 150,000 to 200,000 clones, 80% found once. Germline lookup yields CDR1 SGHRS and CDR2 YFSETQ. The CDR3 runs 15 residues. The V end lost 3 bases, the J end lost 0 bases, and 12 bases lay between the germline ends. The count of this clone is one.

Sequenced: PBMCs or T cells enriched from blood (not recorded which). This chain uses TRBV5-1 with TRBJ1-2; the D gene is possibly TRBD1 (5 bases). The receptor comes from a man aged 35 to 55 who had recovered from COVID-19. The CDR3 reads CASSWGDGSNYGYTF. CDR3 nucleotides: TGCGCCAGCAGCTGGGGGGACGGATCTAACTATGGCTACACCTTC.